Following are 29 T cell receptor beta chains from one sample sequenced in a study of Ad26.COV2.S vaccination and SARS-CoV-2 variants. Generated by immunoSEQ multiplex PCR, the TCRdb table keeps only in-frame clones and is missing some. The sample lists fewer than 900,000 clones; roughly 90% were seen once. Treatment reported: about 20 received Ad26.COV2.S at low or high dose, single or two shots; about 5 received placebo; per-sample allocation not given. Each sample was drawn 63 days after the first injection (of vaccine or placebo). The starting material was peripheral blood, obtained in a trial of Ad26.COV2.S vaccine versus placebo. These receptors were obtained from a person aged 18 to 65 who received the Ad26.COV2.S COVID-19 vaccine or a placebo.

J is TRBJ2-7 and V is TRBV5-1; D perhaps matches TRBD1 (6 bases). CDR1 is SGHRS, CDR2 YFSETQ, per germline. Trimming shortened V by 0 bases and J by 2 bases, and 6 bases separated the two germline ends. The CDR3 totals 13 residues. In DNA form, the CDR3 reads TGCGCCAGCAGCTTGGAGGGGGCCTACGAGCAGTACTTC. Protein sequence: CASSLEGAYEQYF.

The chain combines TRBV6-5 with TRBJ1-2; D uncertain. V lost 2 bases to trimming and J lost 4 bases, with 8 bases between them. Germline V gene data show CDR1 as MNHEY and CDR2 as SVGAGI. The CDR3 is 13 amino acids. In DNA form, the CDR3 reads TGTGCCAGCAGTTACGGGGAGAGCTATGGCTACACCTTC. It yields the protein CASSYGESYGYTF.

The J gene is TRBJ2-7, the V gene TRBV9; TRBD2 matches 7 bases. CDR1 SGDLS and CDR2 YYNGEE come from the germline V gene. CDR3 length: 12 amino acids. J was trimmed by 7 bases and V by 3 bases; bases with no gene match: 4. The CDR3 region has the DNA TGTGCCAGCAGCGACGGACTAGGGGAGCAGTACTTC. Its translation is CASSDGLGEQYF.

CDR3 loop: CARRGDGGPENNEQFF. The CDR3 DNA follows: TGCGCCAGAAGGGGTGACGGGGGGCCGGAAAACAATGAGCAGTTCTTC. The chain has TRBV10-1 and TRBJ2-1, with D maybe TRBD2 (7 bases). The CDR3 totals 16 residues. V was clipped by 9 bases and J by 5 bases, with 23 bases between them. Looked up from germline, CDR1 is WNHNN and CDR2 is SYGVQD (reference sequence).

The chain recombines TRBV5-8 with TRBJ1-1; possibly TRBD1 for D (6 bases). CDR3 length: 14 residues. Germline CDR1 and CDR2: SGHTS and YDEGEE. Trimming pared 5 bases from V and 6 bases from J, leaving 17 bases between. The CDR3 coding sequence is TGTGCCAGCAGTTCATCACAGGGTACCTCTGAAGCTTTCTTT. Translation: CASSSSQGTSEAFF.

This chain connects TRBV6-6 to TRBJ1-2, with TRBD1 matching 11 bases. The ends lost 5 bases at V and 0 bases at J; junction bases unmatched: 5. Per germline, CDR1 MNHNY and CDR2 SVGAGI (reference sequence). The CDR3 length is 16 residues. DNA of the CDR3: TGTGCCAGCAGTGGACAGGGGGCCCTCTCTAACTATGGCTACACCTTC. Translation: CASSGQGALSNYGYTF.

V and J are TRBV18 and TRBJ1-1, with D possibly TRBD1 on 5 matching bases. The CDR3 spans 13 residues. V lost 2 bases, J lost 4 bases, and 8 bases lay in between. Per germline, CDR1 KGHSH and CDR2 LQKENI. CDR3 sequence: CASSPWGGTEAFF. The CDR3 DNA reads as TGTGCCAGCTCACCATGGGGGGGCACTGAAGCTTTCTTT.

The chain has TRBV30 and TRBJ2-4, with TRBD1 identical over 10 bases. Germline V gives CDR1 GTSNPN, CDR2 SVGIG (reference sequence). V lost 1 base to trimming and J lost 6 bases; unmatched junction nucleotides: 3. The CDR3 extends over 14 amino acids. The CDR3 DNA sequence: TGTGCCTGGAGTGCGACAGGGGGCTTAAACATTCAGTACTTC. Translated, it gives CAWSATGGLNIQYF. Variable domain in full (rest from reference TRBV30 and TRBJ2-4): SQTIHQWPATLVQPVGSPLSLECTVEGTSNPNLYWYRQAAGRGLQLLFYSVGIGQISSEVPQNLSASRPQDRQFILSSKKLLLSDSGFYLCAWSATGGLNIQYFGAGTRLSVL.

This chain joins TRBV3-1 (or the pseudogene TRBV3-2) and TRBJ2-3, with 12 bases lining up with TRBD2. The CDR3 runs 16 residues. The germline V gene has CDR1 LGHDT and CDR2 YNNKEL (reference sequence). J was trimmed by 6 bases and V by 5 bases; bases with no gene match: 9. The CDR3 DNA reads TGTGCCAGCAGCAAAGGGACTAGCGGGTCGGGGGATACGCAGTATTTT. Its protein is CASSKGTSGSGDTQYF.

This clone is a singleton in its sample. The rearrangement uses TRBV13 and TRBJ2-7; the D gene is possibly TRBD2 (7 bases). V was shortened by 5 bases and J by 3 bases, with 14 bases between the two germline ends. The CDR3 extends over 14 amino acids. The V gene's germline CDR1 is PRHDT and CDR2 FYEKMQ (reference sequence). The CDR3 sequence is CASSPLGGHYEQYF. The CDR3 DNA is TGTGCCAGCAGCCCCTTGGGGGGGCACTACGAGCAGTACTTC. Variable domain in full (rest from reference TRBV13 and TRBJ2-7): AAGVIQSPRHLIKEKRETATLKCYPIPRHDTVYWYQQGPGQDPQFLISFYEKMQSDKGSIPDRFSAQQFSDYHSELNMSSLELGDSALYFCASSPLGGHYEQYFGPGTRLTVT.

The chain has TRBV29-1 and TRBJ2-3, with D uncertain. Germline V gene data show CDR1 as SQVTM and CDR2 as ANQGSEA. The CDR3 extends over 11 amino acids. Deletions cut 2 bases from V and 6 bases from J, with 6 bases between. CDR3 residues: CSVEKGDTQYF. As DNA, the CDR3 is TGCAGCGTTGAAAAAGGGGATACGCAGTATTTT.

J is TRBJ2-1 and V is TRBV4-3; possible D gene TRBD2, 5 bases. The CDR3 extends over 17 amino acids. Germline V lookup: CDR1 LGHNA, CDR2 YSLEER. Trimming removed 0 bases at V and 5 bases at J, with 17 bases between. CDR3 bases: TGCGCCAGCAGCCAAGATTGGAGCGGTCGGAGAGACAATGAGCAGTTCTTC. Translation: CASSQDWSGRRDNEQFF.

The gene calls are TRBV6-5 and TRBJ2-7; D perhaps matches TRBD1 (5 bases). V lost 3 bases and J 7 bases, leaving 13 bases between the germline ends. The CDR3 contains 13 residues. Germline V gives CDR1 MNHEY, CDR2 SVGAGI. For the CDR3, the DNA is TGTGCCAGCAGTTATAAGGGGATTGGGGAGCAGTACTTC. It specifies CASSYKGIGEQYF.

The rearrangement uses TRBV24-1 and TRBJ2-3; 7 bases map to TRBD1. The germline V gene encodes CDR1 KGHDR and CDR2 SFDVKD. The CDR3 extends over 15 amino acids. V dropped 4 bases and J dropped 1; count of bases not matched to a gene: 4. CDR3 nucleotides: TGTGCCACCAGTGAAGCCGGGACAGGCACAGATACGCAGTATTTT. Translated: CATSEAGTGTDTQYF.

The CDR3 protein is CASSQGLRGETQYF. As DNA, the CDR3 is TGTGCCAGCAGCCAAGGACTTCGGGGAGAGACCCAGTACTTC. This chain uses TRBV7-8 with TRBJ2-5; weak D call: TRBD2 (5 bases). V lost 5 bases and J lost 4, with 14 bases in between. The CDR3 is 14 residues long. The germline CDR1 and CDR2 sequences are SGHVS and FQNEAQ.

V and J are TRBV19 and TRBJ2-7, with D possibly TRBD1 on 6 matching bases. The CDR3 contains 16 residues. CDR1 is LNHDA and CDR2 is SQIVND in the germline V gene (reference sequence). Deletions cut 0 bases from V and 3 bases from J, with 15 bases between. For the CDR3, the DNA is TGTGCCAGTAGTATAGATCTTAACAGGGCGCACTACGAGCAGTACTTC. Its protein product is CASSIDLNRAHYEQYF.

Here the CDR3 reads CAISESPGLGYEQYF. The DNA for the CDR3 is TGTGCCATCAGTGAGTCGCCCGGGCTGGGCTACGAGCAGTACTTC. This chain joins TRBV10-3 and TRBJ2-7; D unclear. V lost 0 bases to trimming and J lost 3 bases, with 12 bases between them. Germline V gives CDR1 ENHRY, CDR2 SYGVKD. CDR3 length: 15 amino acids.

V and J are TRBV19 and TRBJ1-2, with 7 bases lining up with TRBD1. CDR3 length equals 14 residues. Unmatched junction bases numbered 5, after V lost 3 bases and J lost 4 bases. Germline CDR1 is LNHDA and CDR2 is SQIVND (reference sequence). CDR3 coding DNA: TGTGCCAGTAGTATGAGGGGGCGAGGCTATGGCTACACCTTC. This encodes CASSMRGRGYGYTF.

With respect to this clone: Other DNA sequences from this sample encode an identical CDR3 as well. The chain is built from TRBV30 and TRBJ1-2, with D maybe TRBD1 (5 bases). With 0 bases removed from V and 0 bases from J, the gap between germline ends came to 5 bases. Looked up from germline, CDR1 is GTSNPN and CDR2 is SVGIG (reference sequence). The CDR3 has 13 residues. This CDR3 is CAWSVGANYGYTF. The CDR3 DNA reads TGTGCCTGGAGTGTAGGGGCTAACTATGGCTACACCTTC.

The V gene is TRBV9, the J gene TRBJ2-5; D is possibly TRBD2 (6 bases). This CDR3 comprises 13 residues. CDR1 and CDR2 from the germline V gene are SGDLS and YYNGEE. V was shortened by 3 bases and J by 5 bases, with 11 bases between the two germline ends. The CDR3 is CASSAGDSETQYF. Written as DNA, the CDR3 is TGTGCCAGCAGCGCCGGGGACTCCGAGACCCAGTACTTC.

This chain uses TRBV7-3 with TRBJ2-3; 7 positions match TRBD2. V was pared by 5 bases and J by 2 bases, with 7 bases of the junction left unmatched. The germline V gene encodes CDR1 SGHTA and CDR2 FQGTGA. The CDR3 runs to 15 residues. CDR3 coding DNA: TGTGCCAGCAGCACCCGAAGCGGGGTCACAGATACGCAGTATTTT. This codes for CASSTRSGVTDTQYF.

The V gene is TRBV6-4, the J gene TRBJ2-3; 9 nucleotides align to TRBD2. This CDR3 spans 17 amino acids. Germline loops: CDR1 MRHNA, CDR2 SNTAGT. Trimming removed 0 bases from V and 0 bases from J; junction bases left unmatched: 4. The CDR3 DNA sequence: TGTGCCAGCAGTGACTCGGGACTAGCCCACAGCACAGATACGCAGTATTTT. This codes for CASSDSGLAHSTDTQYF.

The rearrangement links TRBV7-9 to TRBJ2-2; D is uncertain. CDR3 length equals 14 residues. CDR1 is SEHNR, CDR2 FQNEAQ, per germline (reference sequence). Trimming stripped 5 bases from V and 4 bases from J, with 11 bases between. DNA of the CDR3: TGTGCCAGCAGCGACGGTAGAGGCACCGGGGAGCTGTTTTTT. It specifies CASSDGRGTGELFF.

This rearrangement joins TRBV19 to TRBJ2-2, with D maybe TRBD1 (8 bases). CDR1 LNHDA and CDR2 SQIVND come from the germline V gene (reference sequence). Trimming took 9 bases from V and 5 from J, leaving 16 bases between them. The CDR3 is made up of 14 amino acids. The DNA for the CDR3 is TGTGCCAGCCTCACACAGGGGGGGACCGGGGAGCTGTTTTTT. This translates into CASLTQGGTGELFF.

CDR3 amino acids: CASSYSSARNYGYTF. CDR3 nucleotide sequence: TGTGCCAGCAGTTACTCGTCGGCCCGGAACTATGGCTACACCTTC. The chain links TRBV6-5 to TRBJ1-2, with D unclear. The germline V gene has CDR1 MNHEY and CDR2 SVGAGI. The V end was cut by 0 bases, the J end by 2 bases, with 10 bases between. CDR3 size: 15 residues.

The rearrangement uses TRBV20-1 and TRBJ2-1, with 9 bases aligning to TRBD2. CDR3 length: 15 amino acids. Germline-derived CDR1 and CDR2 are DFQATT and SNEGSKA (reference sequence). The V segment lost 3 bases and the J segment 0 bases; nucleotides outside the gene matches: 3. CDR3 sequence (DNA): TGCAGTGCTAGTCGACTAGCGGCCTCCTACAATGAGCAGTTCTTC. Residues: CSASRLAASYNEQFF.

The genes are TRBV10-3 and TRBJ2-7; D is possibly TRBD1 (5 bases). The CDR3 length is 12 residues. V lost 2 bases to trimming and J lost 6 bases, with 8 bases between them. CDR1 and CDR2 from the germline V gene are ENHRY and SYGVKD. CDR3 nucleotide sequence: TGTGCCATCAGTGAGGCTAGGGGCGAGCAGTACTTC. Protein: CAISEARGEQYF.

V is TRBV5-1 and J is TRBJ2-1; 7 bases match TRBD2. This CDR3 comprises 15 residues. Germline assignment: CDR1 SGHRS and CDR2 YFSETQ. The ends lost 7 bases at V and 4 bases at J; junction bases unmatched: 11. The CDR3 reads CASYSDPSGYNEQFF. The CDR3 coding sequence is TGCGCCAGCTATTCAGATCCTAGCGGATACAATGAGCAGTTCTTC.

This rearrangement joins TRBV24-1 to TRBJ2-2; a weak D match, TRBD1 (5 bases). CDR1 and CDR2 (germline): KGHDR, SFDVKD. Deletions cut 3 bases from V and 4 bases from J, with 5 bases between. The CDR3 consists of 13 residues. The CDR3: CATSDRGTGELFF. CDR3 coding DNA: TGTGCCACCAGTGATAGGGGCACCGGGGAGCTGTTTTTT.